The 30 T cell receptor beta chains presented below share a single source sample, sequenced in a study of blood T cell repertoires in COVID-19. Some clones are missing from TCRdb's copy, which holds only in-frame ones; the method was immunoSEQ multiplex PCR. The top ten clones hold about 0.74% of a sample with under 300,000 clones, around 90% of them seen once. Sequencing was performed on peripheral blood. These receptors came from a woman in her twenties or thirties with acute or convalescent COVID-19.

This chain uses TRBV29-1 with TRBJ1-2; 8 nucleotides line up with TRBD1. Germline values: CDR1 SQVTM, CDR2 ANQGSEA. The V gene end was trimmed by 5 bases and the J gene end by 3 bases; junction bases not matched to a gene: 8. The CDR3 runs 14 residues. The CDR3 DNA reads as TGCAGCGTTCGAGGACAGGGTGGGGACTATGGCTACACCTTC. Translation gives CSVRGQGGDYGYTF.

The chain uses TRBV5-1 and TRBJ2-7, with 8 nucleotides matching TRBD1. Germline CDR1 is SGHRS and CDR2 is YFSETQ. The V gene end was trimmed by 2 bases and the J gene end by 6 bases; junction bases not matched to a gene: 7. CDR3 length: 14 amino acids. The CDR3 is CASSFGDRSIEQYF. The CDR3 bases are TGCGCCAGCAGCTTCGGGGACAGGTCCATCGAGCAGTACTTC.

This clone was recorded only once. The CDR3 loop reads CAWSALAGGIIQYF. For the CDR3, the DNA is TGTGCCTGGAGTGCCCTCGCGGGCGGGATCATTCAGTACTTC. The chain links TRBV30 to TRBJ2-4, with D perhaps matching TRBD2 (6 bases). Trimming removed 1 base at V and 9 bases at J, with 16 bases between. Per the germline V gene, CDR1 is GTSNPN and CDR2 is SVGIG (reference sequence). CDR3 size: 14 residues.

CDR3 in DNA: TGTGCCACCAGCAGAGATACCTACGAGCAGTACTTC. Encoded protein: CATSRDTYEQYF. V is TRBV15 and J is TRBJ2-7, with D unresolved. The CDR3 length is 12 residues. Trimming removed 0 bases at V and 2 bases at J, with 2 bases between. Germline CDR1 and CDR2: LNHNV and YYDKDF (reference sequence).

This clone was detected once. The rearrangement uses TRBV16 and TRBJ1-2; perhaps TRBD1 as D (5 bases). Trimming cost V 0 bases and J 3 bases, with 5 bases left between them. The CDR3 loop spans 13 amino acids. Germline lookup yields CDR1 KGHSY and CDR2 FQNENV. The CDR3 DNA follows: TGTGCCAGCAGCCAATCAGGGGACTATGGCTACACCTTC. Protein product: CASSQSGDYGYTF. The full variable domain, its missing parts supplied by reference TRBV16 and TRBJ1-2, is GEEVAQTPKHLVRGEGQKAKLYCAPIKGHSYVFWYQQVLKNEFKFLISFQNENVFDETGMPKERFSAKCLPNSPCSLEIQATKLEDSAVYFCASSQSGDYGYTFGSGTRLTVV.

The chain combines TRBV19 with TRBJ2-1; 12 nucleotides line up with TRBD2. This CDR3 is built from 14 residues. V was clipped by 6 bases and J by 9 bases; unmatched bases: 6. CDR1 and CDR2 (germline): LNHDA, SQIVND (reference sequence). The CDR3 sequence is CASRSSGRAGEQFF. The CDR3 DNA is TGTGCCAGTAGATCTAGCGGGAGGGCGGGTGAGCAGTTCTTC.

This chain connects TRBV9 to TRBJ1-3; D might be TRBD1 (6 bases). This CDR3 comprises 17 residues. Looked up from germline, CDR1 is SGDLS and CDR2 is YYNGEE. The ends were cut back, 3 bases at V and 1 base at J, with 17 bases in the middle. CDR3 protein: CASSAYTGTLSGNTIYF. The CDR3 DNA is TGTGCCAGCAGCGCTTATACCGGGACATTGTCTGGAAACACCATATATTTT.

This clone was observed a single time. V and J are TRBV9 and TRBJ2-7; 9 nucleotides agree with TRBD2. Unmatched junction bases numbered 7, after V lost 4 bases and J lost 2 bases. Per germline, CDR1 SGDLS and CDR2 YYNGEE. This CDR3 contains 15 residues. CDR3 region: CASSPMTSGPYEQYF. As DNA, the CDR3 is TGTGCCAGCAGCCCTATGACTAGCGGACCCTACGAGCAGTACTTC.

This clone was recorded only once. The V call is TRBV19, the J call TRBJ1-3; 7 bases map to TRBD1. This CDR3 comprises 14 residues. J gave up 2 bases and V 6 bases, and 4 bases lay outside the gene matches. From germline, CDR1 is LNHDA and CDR2 SQIVND (reference sequence). The chain's CDR3 is CASRPDRAGNTIYF. CDR3 nucleotides: TGTGCCAGTAGACCCGACAGGGCTGGAAACACCATATATTTT. Full variable domain (remainder filled in from reference TRBV19 and TRBJ1-3): DGGITQSPKYLFRKEGQNVTLSCEQNLNHDAMYWYRQDPGQGLRLIYYSQIVNDFQKGDIAEGYSVSREKKESFPLTVTSAQKNPTAFYLCASRPDRAGNTIYFGEGSWLTVV.

The chain carries TRBV7-9 and TRBJ1-2; no firm D call. Germline V gene sequence: CDR1 SEHNR, CDR2 FQNEAQ (reference sequence). The CDR3 has 14 amino acids. Trimming took off 0 bases at V and 8 bases at J, with 13 bases between the two ends. The CDR3 nucleotides read TGTGCCAGCAGCTTAGCCAAGGCGGTAGAAGGCTACACCTTC. Its protein is CASSLAKAVEGYTF.

The rearrangement links TRBV24-1 to TRBJ2-2, with D perhaps TRBD2 (6 bases). There are 16 residues in the CDR3. The V gene's germline CDR1 is KGHDR and CDR2 SFDVKD. Deletions cut 11 bases from V and 5 bases from J, with 23 bases between. CDR3 in DNA: TGTGCCATCATGATTGAGGGTCCGGCGGGGACCGGGGAGCTGTTTTTT. It encodes CAIMIEGPAGTGELFF.

The rearrangement links TRBV24-1 to TRBJ2-5, with TRBD1 identical over 8 bases. Germline values: CDR1 KGHDR, CDR2 SFDVKD. The CDR3 runs 16 residues. Unmatched junction bases numbered 10, after V lost 3 bases and J lost 5 bases. The CDR3 loop is CATSDRTGGGLETQYF. The CDR3 region has the DNA TGTGCCACCAGTGATAGAACAGGGGGTGGTTTGGAGACCCAGTACTTC.

This clone has a single count. The CDR3 region has the DNA TGTGCCACCAGCAGAGGAGGCGGGGTCGAGCAGTACTTC. Translated: CATSRGGGVEQYF. The genes are TRBV15 and TRBJ2-7; perhaps TRBD2 as D (6 bases). The CDR3 is 13 residues long. The germline V gene encodes CDR1 LNHNV and CDR2 YYDKDF (reference sequence). Trimming pared 1 base from V and 6 bases from J, leaving 10 bases between.

The rearrangement joins TRBV7-2 to TRBJ2-5; D may be TRBD2 (5 bases). Germline loops: CDR1 SGHTA, CDR2 FQGNSA. V dropped 3 bases and J dropped 5 bases, with 13 bases sitting between them. The CDR3 sequence is 14 residues long. In DNA, the CDR3 is TGTGCCAGCAGCTTTGGCCCGGGATCGGAGACCCAGTACTTC. Its protein is CASSFGPGSETQYF.

This chain connects TRBV19 to TRBJ1-1, with D unclear. Between the trimmed V and J ends, which lost 3 bases and 0 bases, there was a span of 11 bases. The CDR3 runs 15 residues. CDR1 and CDR2 from the germline V gene are LNHDA and SQIVND (reference sequence). The CDR3 protein is CASSIGPGMNTEAFF. The CDR3 nucleotides are TGTGCCAGTAGTATCGGTCCGGGGATGAACACTGAAGCTTTCTTT.

The chain's CDR3 is CASSQERLAGAGNEQFF. The CDR3 nucleotides read TGTGCCAGCAGCCAAGAGCGGCTAGCGGGAGCTGGTAATGAGCAGTTCTTC. This chain connects TRBV3-1 (or the pseudogene TRBV3-2) to TRBJ2-1; 10 bases fit TRBD2. V trimming: 0 bases; J trimming: 7 bases; junction bases outside the gene matches: 9. This CDR3 spans 17 amino acids. Germline V gene sequence: CDR1 LGHDT, CDR2 YNNKEL (reference sequence).

The rearrangement joins TRBV6-2 or TRBV6-3 to TRBJ2-7, with D perhaps matching TRBD2 (6 bases). V dropped 2 bases and J dropped 1 base, with 12 bases sitting between them. The CDR3 is 15 residues long. Germline CDR1 is MNHEY and CDR2 is SVGEGT. CDR3 nucleotides: TGTGCCAGCAGTTACATAGCGGCCTCTTCCTACGAGCAGTACTTC. Translation: CASSYIAASSYEQYF.

The table lists this clone with a count of one. The chain joins TRBV7-8 to TRBJ1-1, with 8 bases that match TRBD1. The V gene's germline CDR1 is SGHVS and CDR2 FQNEAQ. V was clipped by 0 bases and J by 5 bases; unmatched bases: 8. The CDR3 has 16 residues. CDR3 in DNA: TGTGCCAGCAGCTTAGCGACAGGGGCGCTGGGGACTGAAGCTTTCTTT. Protein: CASSLATGALGTEAFF.

The chain carries TRBV11-3 and TRBJ1-4; TRBD1 is a possible D gene (5 bases). The CDR3 spans 16 residues. CDR1 and CDR2 from the germline V gene are SGHNT and YENEEA. Trimming took off 8 bases at V and 4 bases at J, with 20 bases between the two ends. The CDR3 region has the DNA TGTGCCAGCCGGGACTCTATGGGGGGATATAATGAAAAACTGTTTTTT. It is translated as CASRDSMGGYNEKLFF.

V usage is TRBV2 and J usage is TRBJ2-1, with 14 bases matching TRBD2. Germline V gene sequence: CDR1 SNHLY, CDR2 FYNNEI. V lost 7 bases, J lost 6 bases, and 8 bases stayed unmatched. The CDR3 is 16 residues long. CDR3 DNA: TGTGCCAGCAAAAAACCCGGACTAGCGGGAGGCAATGAGCAGTTCTTC. This translates into CASKKPGLAGGNEQFF. The full variable domain, in which reference TRBV2 and TRBJ2-1 provide the parts outside the CDR3, is EPEVTQTPSHQVTQMGQEVILRCVPISNHLYFYWYRQILGQKVEFLVSFYNNEISEKSEIFDDQFSVERPDGSNFTLKIRSTKLEDSAMYFCASKKPGLAGGNEQFFGPGTRLTVL.

V is TRBV7-2 and J is TRBJ2-7; a weak D match, TRBD2 (6 bases). Trimming shortened V by 2 bases and J by 6 bases, and 17 bases separated the two germline ends. In germline, CDR1 is SGHTA, CDR2 FQGNSA. This CDR3 has 15 residues. The DNA of the CDR3 is TGTGCCAGCAGCTTAATTAGCGGTGTCTTCTCCGAGCAGTACTTC. This codes for CASSLISGVFSEQYF. Together with reference TRBV7-2 and TRBJ2-7, the CDR3 gives the full variable domain: GAGVSQSPSNKVTEKGKDVELRCDPISGHTALYWYRQSLGQGLEFLIYFQGNSAPDKSGLPSDRFSAERTGGSVSTLTIQRTQQEDSAVYLCASSLISGVFSEQYFGPGTRLTVT.

The chain uses TRBV3-1 (or the pseudogene TRBV3-2) and TRBJ2-1; D unresolved. There are 13 residues in the CDR3. V was cut by 3 bases and J by 10 bases, with 13 bases left in between. Germline-derived CDR1 and CDR2 are LGHDT and YNNKEL (reference sequence). This CDR3 is CASSQQIVPEQFF. The CDR3 DNA is TGTGCCAGCAGCCAGCAGATTGTTCCCGAGCAGTTCTTC.

The chain couples TRBV19 to TRBJ2-7; maybe TRBD1 (5 bases). The CDR3 loop spans 16 amino acids. V was clipped by 0 bases and J by 2 bases, with 14 bases between them. CDR1 LNHDA and CDR2 SQIVND come from the germline V gene (reference sequence). In DNA, the CDR3 is TGTGCCAGTAGTATAGACGCCAGGGTCCGAACCTACGAGCAGTACTTC. Residues: CASSIDARVRTYEQYF.

The chain recombines TRBV4-3 with TRBJ2-7; 7 nucleotides match TRBD2. The ends lost 0 bases at V and 3 bases at J; junction bases unmatched: 5. Germline CDR1 is LGHNA and CDR2 is YSLEER. This CDR3 has 15 residues. Here the CDR3 DNA reads TGCGCCAGCAGCCAAGATTACGGACTAGACTACGAGCAGTACTTC. Translation: CASSQDYGLDYEQYF.

This clone appeared a single time. The chain recombines TRBV19 with TRBJ2-1; D possibly corresponds to TRBD2 (6 bases). Germline assignment: CDR1 LNHDA and CDR2 SQIVND (reference sequence). The CDR3 has 13 residues. The V end was cut by 6 bases, the J end by 7 bases, with 13 bases between. The CDR3 nucleotides read TGTGCCAGTAGAGTAGTGGGAGGTAATGAGCAGTTCTTC. Translated: CASRVVGGNEQFF.

This chain links TRBV5-1 with TRBJ1-6; perhaps TRBD1 as D (6 bases). Trimming left V 1 base short and J 6 bases short, with 11 bases between. Looked up from germline, CDR1 is SGHRS and CDR2 is YFSETQ. This CDR3 contains 15 residues. The CDR3 DNA reads TGCGCCAGCAGCTTGAACAGGGTGGGTAATTCACCCCTCCACTTT. Residues: CASSLNRVGNSPLHF.

The chain has TRBV7-2 and TRBJ2-1; 11 bases map to TRBD2. The CDR3 has 16 residues. CDR1 and CDR2 (germline): SGHTA, FQGNSA. V was pared by 0 bases and J by 6 bases, with 4 bases of the junction left unmatched. The CDR3 reads CASSLASGRVANEQFF. For the CDR3, the DNA is TGTGCCAGCAGCTTAGCTAGCGGGAGGGTAGCCAATGAGCAGTTCTTC.

This clone came up a few times. The chain has TRBV5-4 and TRBJ2-3; 10 bases are shared with TRBD1. Germline V lookup: CDR1 SGHNT, CDR2 YYREEE (reference sequence). This CDR3 is built from 16 residues. V dropped 1 base and J dropped 5; count of bases not matched to a gene: 7. CDR3 residues: CASSLTETGGLDTQYF. The CDR3 nucleotides are TGTGCCAGCAGCTTGACCGAGACAGGGGGCTTAGATACGCAGTATTTT.

The chain is built from TRBV2 and TRBJ1-3; 8 bases are shared with TRBD1. Per germline, CDR1 SNHLY and CDR2 FYNNEI. This CDR3 comprises 18 residues. Trimming cost V 5 bases and J 0 bases; bases outside gene matches: 12. CDR3 protein: CASSSTGTGGGSGNTIYF. The CDR3 bases are TGTGCCAGCAGTAGTACCGGGACAGGAGGCGGCTCTGGAAACACCATATATTTT.

This chain uses TRBV19 with TRBJ1-1; 9 bases map to TRBD1. The V gene end was trimmed by 7 bases and the J gene end by 2 bases; junction bases not matched to a gene: 14. The germline CDR1 and CDR2 sequences are LNHDA and SQIVND (reference sequence). The CDR3 is 17 residues long. CDR3 protein: CASKRQGGRALNTEAFF. In DNA, the CDR3 is TGTGCCAGTAAGCGACAGGGGGGACGTGCCCTAAACACTGAAGCTTTCTTT.